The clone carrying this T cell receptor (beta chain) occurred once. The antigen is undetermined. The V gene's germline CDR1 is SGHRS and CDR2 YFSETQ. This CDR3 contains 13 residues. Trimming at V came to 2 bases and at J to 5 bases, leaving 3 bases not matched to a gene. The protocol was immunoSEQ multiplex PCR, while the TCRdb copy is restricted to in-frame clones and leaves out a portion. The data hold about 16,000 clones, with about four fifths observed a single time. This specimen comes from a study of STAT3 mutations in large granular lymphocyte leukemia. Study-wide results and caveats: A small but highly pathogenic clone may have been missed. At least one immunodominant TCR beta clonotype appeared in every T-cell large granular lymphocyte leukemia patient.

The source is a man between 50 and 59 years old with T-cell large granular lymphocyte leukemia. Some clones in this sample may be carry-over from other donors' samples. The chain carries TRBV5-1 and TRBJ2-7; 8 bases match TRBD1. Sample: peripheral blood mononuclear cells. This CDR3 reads CASSFPDRDEQYF. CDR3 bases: TGCGCCAGCAGCTTCCCGGACAGGGACGAGCAGTACTTC.